One sample yielded the 14 T cell receptor beta chains listed below, sequenced in a study of graft-versus-host responses after intestinal transplantation. Clones were sequenced by immunoSEQ multiplex PCR, and TCRdb holds only the in-frame ones, with some missing. The sample lists roughly 38,000 clones; more than 90% were seen once. The source material was PBMCs, sampled 16 days after intestinal transplant. These TCRs come from a human patient who received an intestinal transplant, so some T cells may come from the graft donor.

The gene calls are TRBV28 and TRBJ1-2; D not resolved. With 2 bases removed from V and 2 bases from J, the gap between germline ends came to 6 bases. The CDR3 contains 13 residues. Germline-derived CDR1 and CDR2 are MDHEN and SYDVKM. This CDR3 is CASSLQPNYGYTF. CDR3 bases: TGTGCCAGCAGTTTACAACCGAACTATGGCTACACCTTC.

The chain combines TRBV11-2 with TRBJ2-5; D perhaps matches TRBD1 (6 bases). Germline V lookup: CDR1 SGHAT, CDR2 FQNNGV. The germline V and J ends were trimmed by 0 bases and 4 bases, with 9 bases remaining between them. The CDR3 extends over 14 amino acids. CDR3: CASSLDTGLETQYF. The CDR3 DNA reads as TGTGCCAGCAGCTTAGATACAGGGTTAGAGACCCAGTACTTC.

V usage is TRBV9 and J usage is TRBJ2-7; weak D call: TRBD1 (5 bases). Per the germline V gene, CDR1 is SGDLS and CDR2 is YYNGEE. The CDR3 runs 14 residues. Trimming pared 0 bases from V and 2 bases from J, leaving 9 bases between. The CDR3 DNA reads as TGTGCCAGCAGCGTAGCCCCAGGGCCCTACGAGCAGTACTTC. Residues: CASSVAPGPYEQYF. The full variable domain, rest sourced from reference TRBV9 and TRBJ2-7, is DSGVTQTPKHLITATGQRVTLRCSPRSGDLSVYWYQQSLDQGLQFLIQYYNGEERAKGNILERFSAQQFPDLHSELNLSSLELGDSALYFCASSVAPGPYEQYFGPGTRLTVT.

J is TRBJ2-7 and V is TRBV2; perhaps TRBD1 as D (6 bases). This CDR3 contains 15 residues. Germline lookup yields CDR1 SNHLY and CDR2 FYNNEI. Deletions cut 6 bases from V and 5 bases from J, with 20 bases between. The DNA for the CDR3 is TGTGCCAGCAGGGGCAGGGGCCCGACCATCCACGAGCAGTACTTC. Its protein product is CASRGRGPTIHEQYF.

The chain uses TRBV10-1 and TRBJ1-6, with D tentatively TRBD1 (5 bases). CDR3 size: 13 residues. CDR1 and CDR2 from the germline V gene are WNHNN and SYGVQD (reference sequence). Trimming took 4 bases from V and 7 from J, leaving 8 bases between them. The CDR3 reads CASSAGINSPLHF. The CDR3 DNA reads TGCGCCAGCAGTGCAGGGATCAATTCACCCCTCCACTTT.

This sequence joins TRBV28 and TRBJ1-1; 7 bases map to TRBD1. There are 16 residues in the CDR3. V lost 0 bases to trimming and J lost 2 bases; unmatched junction nucleotides: 6. CDR1 and CDR2 (germline): MDHEN, SYDVKM. The DNA of the CDR3 is TGTGCCAGCAGTTTATGGGGGGGACAGTATAACACTGAAGCTTTCTTT. Translated: CASSLWGGQYNTEAFF.

V is TRBV28 and J is TRBJ1-5, with D perhaps TRBD1 (5 bases). The CDR3 has 15 amino acids. Germline V CDR1 and CDR2: MDHEN, SYDVKM. Trimming removed 7 bases from V and 9 bases from J, with 22 bases in between. The CDR3 region has the DNA TGTGCCAGCACTTCGCGGCAGGGCAACGTCCGGCCCCAGCATTTT. Its translation is CASTSRQGNVRPQHF.

The chain uses TRBV5-1 and TRBJ2-7, with D unclear. With 7 bases removed from V and 1 base from J, the gap between germline ends came to 15 bases. This CDR3 has 14 residues. Germline V lookup: CDR1 SGHRS, CDR2 YFSETQ. This chain's CDR3 is CASGPYLNSYEQYF. The CDR3 DNA reads as TGCGCCAGCGGCCCATATTTAAATTCCTACGAGCAGTACTTC.

The chain carries TRBV27 and TRBJ1-2; tentatively, D is TRBD1 (5 bases). CDR1 is MNHEY and CDR2 is SMNVEV in the germline V gene (reference sequence). V was trimmed by 6 bases and J by 8 bases, leaving 16 bases between them. The CDR3 length is 13 residues. The CDR3 nucleotides read TGTGCCAGCAGCCCCGGACATTCTCGGGGCTACACCTTC. Its translation is CASSPGHSRGYTF.

This clone was seen a handful of times. The gene calls are TRBV19 and TRBJ1-3; D is unresolved. The CDR3 sequence is 13 residues long. The V and J ends lost 9 bases and 4 bases respectively, with 13 bases between them. Germline V lookup: CDR1 LNHDA, CDR2 SQIVND (reference sequence). CDR3 sequence reads: CASTSTRGNTIYF. CDR3 nucleotides: TGTGCCAGCACATCCACGAGGGGAAACACCATATATTTT. Together with reference TRBV19 and TRBJ1-3, the CDR3 gives the full variable domain: DGGITQSPKYLFRKEGQNVTLSCEQNLNHDAMYWYRQDPGQGLRLIYYSQIVNDFQKGDIAEGYSVSREKKESFPLTVTSAQKNPTAFYLCASTSTRGNTIYFGEGSWLTVV.

The chain uses TRBV27 and TRBJ1-5, with D hard to call. This CDR3 is 14 amino acids long. CDR1 MNHEY and CDR2 SMNVEV come from the germline V gene (reference sequence). Trimming removed 10 bases from V and 4 bases from J, with 17 bases in between. The CDR3 DNA follows: TGTGCCACCTCCCCGGGGAGGGCAAATCAGCCCCAGCATTTT. It yields the protein CATSPGRANQPQHF.

This chain connects TRBV19 to TRBJ2-1; weak D call: TRBD2 (6 bases). CDR3 length: 15 residues. Deletions cut 5 bases from V and 8 bases from J, with 19 bases between. CDR1 is LNHDA, CDR2 SQIVND, per germline (reference sequence). The CDR3 DNA sequence: TGTGCCAGTAGTCCCCGGGACTCCTCCTGGGATGAGCAGTTCTTC. Protein product: CASSPRDSSWDEQFF.

In DNA form, the CDR3 reads TGCGCCACCCGGGACAGCACAGATACGCAGTATTTT. Amino acids: CATRDSTDTQYF. The chain combines TRBV5-1 with TRBJ2-3, with D perhaps given as TRBD1 or TRBD2 (5 bases each). This CDR3 comprises 12 residues. Germline CDR1 is SGHRS and CDR2 is YFSETQ. Trimming removed 9 bases at V and 0 bases at J, with 8 bases between.

The chain couples TRBV7-9 to TRBJ1-2; 7 nucleotides line up with TRBD1. This CDR3 has 14 amino acids. Germline V lookup: CDR1 SEHNR, CDR2 FQNEAQ (reference sequence). The ends lost 4 bases at V and 2 bases at J; junction bases unmatched: 4. The CDR3 DNA follows: TGTGCCAGCAGCTCTGGACAGGAGAACTATGGCTACACCTTC. Its protein is CASSSGQENYGYTF.